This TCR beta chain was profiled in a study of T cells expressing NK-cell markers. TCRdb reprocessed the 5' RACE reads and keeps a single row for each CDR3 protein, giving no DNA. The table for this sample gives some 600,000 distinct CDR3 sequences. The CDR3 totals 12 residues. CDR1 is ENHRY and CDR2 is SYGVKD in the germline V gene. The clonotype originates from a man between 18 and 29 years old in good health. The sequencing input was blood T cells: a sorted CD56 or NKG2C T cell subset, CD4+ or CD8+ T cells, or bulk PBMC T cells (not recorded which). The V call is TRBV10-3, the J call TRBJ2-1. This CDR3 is CATASRDNEQFF.